What follows describes a single T cell receptor (beta chain). PCR employed 60 Vbeta and 13 Jbeta primers. Assay used: immunoSEQ multiplex PCR; TCRdb lists only in-frame clones, some missing. Here the sample spans roughly 180,000 clones, around 79% being singletons. The data belong to a study of cytomegalovirus exposure and HLA in healthy donors. CDR1 SGHNT and CDR2 YYREEE come from the germline V gene (reference sequence). This CDR3 has 16 amino acids. Trimming left V 4 bases short and J 0 bases short, with 16 bases between. This receptor was taken from a man in his fifties or sixties in good health and CMV-seropositive. The source material was PBMCs. The chain recombines TRBV5-4 with TRBJ1-2; D uncertain. The CDR3 is CASSIEIAGANYGYTF. CDR3 bases: TGTGCCAGCAGCATTGAAATAGCCGGAGCTAACTATGGCTACACCTTC.